A selection of T cell receptor beta chains follows, all from one sample in a study of a mutant IDH1 vaccine in newly diagnosed glioma. Libraries were prepared by immunoSEQ multiplex PCR; TCRdb keeps only in-frame clonotypes and omits some of them. The sample includes about 26,000 clones, roughly three quarters of them seen just once. These receptors are not linked to any known antigen. This specimen consisted of PBMCs, obtained from a glioma patient whose treatment included an IDH1 peptide vaccine. The receptor source for this set is a man aged 35-49 years with glioma. Some clones in this sample may be carry-over from other donors' samples. Both conserved end residues are part of each CDR3. The order of the fields is CDR3 DNA, CDR3 protein, J gene, V gene, clone size, D gene. A D gene is named only where the DNA matches it firmly. Rows give clone size only sometimes, using once, few, many, or a class for an expanded clone.

cdr3_nt: TGCGCCAGCAGCTTGGTCGGGGATTCACCCCTCCACTTT
cdr3_aa: CASSLVGDSPLHF
j_call: TRBJ1-6
v_call: TRBV5-1
clone_size: .
d_call: .

cdr3_nt: TGTGCCAGCAGCTCCACCCCTCCCGGGGGAACGTACGTTTCCTACGAGCAGTACTTC
cdr3_aa: CASSSTPPGGTYVSYEQYF
j_call: TRBJ2-7
v_call: TRBV7-2
clone_size: .
d_call: .

cdr3_nt: TGTGCCAGCAGCCTGACGGACTCACTAAACACTGAAGCTTTCTTT
cdr3_aa: CASSLTDSLNTEAFF
j_call: TRBJ1-1
v_call: TRBV6-5
clone_size: .
d_call: .

cdr3_nt: TGTGCCAGCAGTTATTACAGGGGACGGGTCAATGAGCAGTTCTTC
cdr3_aa: CASSYYRGRVNEQFF
j_call: TRBJ2-1
v_call: TRBV2
clone_size: .
d_call: TRBD1

cdr3_nt: TGTGCCAGCAGTTTGGGGTCTGGGGCCAACGTCCTGACTTTC
cdr3_aa: CASSLGSGANVLTF
j_call: TRBJ2-6
v_call: TRBV27
clone_size: few
d_call: .

cdr3_nt: TGTGCCAGCAGCTTCTCGACGGCAGCGGGGGTTTACAATGAGCAGTTCTTC
cdr3_aa: CASSFSTAAGVYNEQFF
j_call: TRBJ2-1
v_call: TRBV9
clone_size: .
d_call: TRBD2

cdr3_nt: TGCGCCAGCAGCCCCTTTCCTCTGGGCGCTCAGCCCCAGCATTTT
cdr3_aa: CASSPFPLGAQPQHF
j_call: TRBJ1-5
v_call: TRBV4-1
clone_size: .
d_call: .

cdr3_nt: TGTGCCAGCTCACCAGGGATCTACGAGCAGTACTTC
cdr3_aa: CASSPGIYEQYF
j_call: TRBJ2-7
v_call: TRBV18
clone_size: .
d_call: .

cdr3_nt: TGTGCCAGCAGTTTCCCACGACAGGGGGTTGGATCACCCCTCCACTTT
cdr3_aa: CASSFPRQGVGSPLHF
j_call: TRBJ1-6
v_call: TRBV28
clone_size: .
d_call: TRBD1

cdr3_nt: TGTGCCAGCAGTCCCGGGACAGGGTCCGGGGAGCTGTTTTTT
cdr3_aa: CASSPGTGSGELFF
j_call: TRBJ2-2
v_call: TRBV27
clone_size: .
d_call: TRBD1

cdr3_nt: TGTGCCAGCAGCAATGACTGGGGCAGTCAGCCCCAGCATTTT
cdr3_aa: CASSNDWGSQPQHF
j_call: TRBJ1-5
v_call: TRBV9
clone_size: few
d_call: .

cdr3_nt: TGTGCCAGCAGCGAGGGAGGGCTCGATTTCACAGATACGCAGTATTTT
cdr3_aa: CASSEGGLDFTDTQYF
j_call: TRBJ2-3
v_call: TRBV7-9
clone_size: .
d_call: TRBD2

cdr3_nt: TGTGCCAGCATCATGAACACTGAAGCTTTCTTT
cdr3_aa: CASIMNTEAFF
j_call: TRBJ1-1
v_call: TRBV6-5
clone_size: .
d_call: .

cdr3_nt: TGCGCCAGCAGACCGGGACAGGGTATTTCACCCCTCCACTTT
cdr3_aa: CASRPGQGISPLHF
j_call: TRBJ1-6
v_call: TRBV5-1
clone_size: few
d_call: TRBD1

cdr3_nt: TGTGCCTGGAGCGAAAGGGGAAGAGATACGCAGTATTTT
cdr3_aa: CAWSERGRDTQYF
j_call: TRBJ2-3
v_call: TRBV30
clone_size: .
d_call: .

cdr3_nt: TGTGCCAGCAGCGCGGGACTCAAGAACACTGAAGCTTTCTTT
cdr3_aa: CASSAGLKNTEAFF
j_call: TRBJ1-1
v_call: TRBV7-8
clone_size: .
d_call: .

cdr3_nt: TGTGCCAGTAGTCCACGGACGGTTAACTATGGCTACACCTTC
cdr3_aa: CASSPRTVNYGYTF
j_call: TRBJ1-2
v_call: TRBV19
clone_size: .
d_call: .

cdr3_nt: TGTGCCAGCTCACCTGGGACTAGCGGGGGGGCCTACGAGCAGTACTTC
cdr3_aa: CASSPGTSGGAYEQYF
j_call: TRBJ2-7
v_call: TRBV18
clone_size: .
d_call: TRBD2

cdr3_nt: TGTGCCAGCTTGCTCGACATCTTCGGGGGCACCATATATTTT
cdr3_aa: CASLLDIFGGTIYF
j_call: TRBJ1-3
v_call: TRBV10-3
clone_size: .
d_call: .

cdr3_nt: TGCAGCGTCGGCGTTACAGACAGGGGGCTTAAGGCCGAAGCTTTCTTT
cdr3_aa: CSVGVTDRGLKAEAFF
j_call: TRBJ1-1
v_call: TRBV29-1
clone_size: .
d_call: TRBD1

cdr3_nt: TGTGCCAGCAGCCCGACAGGGGCCCTCCAAGAGACCCAGTACTTC
cdr3_aa: CASSPTGALQETQYF
j_call: TRBJ2-5
v_call: TRBV5-4
clone_size: .
d_call: TRBD1

cdr3_nt: TGCGCCAGCAGCCCGGGGGGGACAGGGGAGTACGAGCAGTACTTC
cdr3_aa: CASSPGGTGEYEQYF
j_call: TRBJ2-7
v_call: TRBV5-1
clone_size: once
d_call: TRBD1

cdr3_nt: TGTGCCAGCAGACCACTTCTACGCTCCTACAATGAGCAGTTCTTC
cdr3_aa: CASRPLLRSYNEQFF
j_call: TRBJ2-1
v_call: TRBV4-2
clone_size: .
d_call: .

cdr3_nt: TGTGCCAGCAGTGAATTAAGGAATGGCTACACCTTC
cdr3_aa: CASSELRNGYTF
j_call: TRBJ1-2
v_call: TRBV25-1
clone_size: .
d_call: .

cdr3_nt: TGTGCCTGGGCTCAGGGGTTGGACCAGCCCCAGCATTTT
cdr3_aa: CAWAQGLDQPQHF
j_call: TRBJ1-5
v_call: TRBV30
clone_size: .
d_call: .

cdr3_nt: TGTGCCAGAAGCTTAAGGGGAAACAATGAGCAGTTCTTC
cdr3_aa: CARSLRGNNEQFF
j_call: TRBJ2-1
v_call: TRBV5-3
clone_size: .
d_call: .

cdr3_nt: TGTGCCAGCATCGGACTGGGAGGGGACACTGAAGCTTTCTTT
cdr3_aa: CASIGLGGDTEAFF
j_call: TRBJ1-1
v_call: TRBV6-1
clone_size: .
d_call: .